Included here is one T cell receptor beta chain sequence, with context. These data come from a study of blood T cell repertoires in COVID-19. TCRdb keeps only in-frame clones here, not all; method: immunoSEQ multiplex PCR. This sample has about 63,000 clones; about 87% occur once, and the top ten carry roughly 5.6%. The material sequenced was peripheral blood. The clonotype was recovered from a man aged 50-60 years with active COVID-19.

This chain's CDR3 is CASSSPRETQYF. CDR3 bases: TGTGCCAGCAGCTCCCCCCGGGAGACCCAGTACTTC. This sequence joins TRBV11-2 and TRBJ2-5; D gene ambiguous. V lost 4 bases to trimming and J lost 5 bases, with 8 bases between them. The CDR3 has 12 amino acids. The germline CDR1 and CDR2 sequences are SGHAT and FQNNGV.